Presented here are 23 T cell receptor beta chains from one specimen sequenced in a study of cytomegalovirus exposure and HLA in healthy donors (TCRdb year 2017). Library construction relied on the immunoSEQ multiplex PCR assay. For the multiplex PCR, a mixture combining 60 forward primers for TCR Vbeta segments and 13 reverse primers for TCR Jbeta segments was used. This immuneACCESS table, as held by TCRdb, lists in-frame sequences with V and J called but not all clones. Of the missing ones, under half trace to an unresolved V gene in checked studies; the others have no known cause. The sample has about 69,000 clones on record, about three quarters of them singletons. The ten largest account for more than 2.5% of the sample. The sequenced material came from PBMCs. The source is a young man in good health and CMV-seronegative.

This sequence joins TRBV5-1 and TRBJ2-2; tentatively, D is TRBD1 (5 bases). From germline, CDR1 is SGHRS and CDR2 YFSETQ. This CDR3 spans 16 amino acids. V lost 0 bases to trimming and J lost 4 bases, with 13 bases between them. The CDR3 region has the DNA TGCGCCAGCAGCTTGGGACAGAGTTATGGCACCGGGGAGCTGTTTTTT. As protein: CASSLGQSYGTGELFF.

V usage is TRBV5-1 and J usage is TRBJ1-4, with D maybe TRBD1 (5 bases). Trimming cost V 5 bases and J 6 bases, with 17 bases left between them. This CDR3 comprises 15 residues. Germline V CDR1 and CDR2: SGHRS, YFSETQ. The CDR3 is CASRVSGRGHEKLFF. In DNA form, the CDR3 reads TGCGCCAGCAGGGTATCAGGGCGAGGCCATGAAAAACTGTTTTTT. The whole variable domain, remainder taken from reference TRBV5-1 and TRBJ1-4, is KAGVTQTPRYLIKTRGQQVTLSCSPISGHRSVSWYQQTPGQGLQFLFEYFSETQRNKGNFPGRFSGRQFSNSRSEMNVSTLELGDSALYLCASRVSGRGHEKLFFGSGTQLSVL.

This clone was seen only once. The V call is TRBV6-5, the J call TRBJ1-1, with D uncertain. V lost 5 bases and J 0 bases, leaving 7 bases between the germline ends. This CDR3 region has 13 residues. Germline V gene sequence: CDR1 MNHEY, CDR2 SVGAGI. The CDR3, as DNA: TGTGCCAGCAGTGAAACAGTGAACACTGAAGCTTTCTTT. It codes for CASSETVNTEAFF.

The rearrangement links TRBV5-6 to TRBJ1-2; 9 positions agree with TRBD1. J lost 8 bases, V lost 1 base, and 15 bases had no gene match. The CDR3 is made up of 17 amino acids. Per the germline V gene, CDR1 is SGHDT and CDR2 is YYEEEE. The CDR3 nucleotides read TGTGCCAGCAGCTTGTGGGACAGGGCTGTCGAGGTGGAGGGCTACACCTTC. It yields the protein CASSLWDRAVEVEGYTF.

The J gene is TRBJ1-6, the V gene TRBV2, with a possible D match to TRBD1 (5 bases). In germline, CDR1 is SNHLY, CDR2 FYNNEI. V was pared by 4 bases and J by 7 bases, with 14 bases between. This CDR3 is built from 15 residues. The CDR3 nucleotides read TGTGCCAGCAGTGCCTTGACGGGGGGGAATTCACCCCTCCACTTT. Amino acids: CASSALTGGNSPLHF.

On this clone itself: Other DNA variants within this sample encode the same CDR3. CDR3 sequence (DNA): TGTGCCAGCAGCGTAGTGCCCGGGGAGACCCAGTACTTC. It translates to CASSVVPGETQYF. The chain is built from TRBV9 and TRBJ2-5; no clear D gene. The V gene lost 0 bases and the J gene lost 5 bases, with 8 bases spanning the gap. The germline V gene has CDR1 SGDLS and CDR2 YYNGEE. CDR3 length: 13 amino acids.

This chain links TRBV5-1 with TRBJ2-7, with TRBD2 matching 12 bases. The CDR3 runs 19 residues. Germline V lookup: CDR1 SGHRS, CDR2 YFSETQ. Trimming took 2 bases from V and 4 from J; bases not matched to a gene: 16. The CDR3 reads CASSFMPALAGGRSYEQYF. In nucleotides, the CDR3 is TGCGCCAGCAGCTTTATGCCGGCACTAGCGGGGGGCCGTTCGTACGAGCAGTACTTC.

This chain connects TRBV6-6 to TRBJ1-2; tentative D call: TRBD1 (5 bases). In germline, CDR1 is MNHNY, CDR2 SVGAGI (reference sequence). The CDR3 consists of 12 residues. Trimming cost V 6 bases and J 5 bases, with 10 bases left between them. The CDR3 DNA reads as TGTGCCAGCAGCCTGGACACTTATGGCTACACCTTC. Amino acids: CASSLDTYGYTF.

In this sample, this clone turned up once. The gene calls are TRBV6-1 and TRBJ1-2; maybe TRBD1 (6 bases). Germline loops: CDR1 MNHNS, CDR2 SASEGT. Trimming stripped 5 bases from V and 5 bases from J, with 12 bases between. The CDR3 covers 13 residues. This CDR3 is CASSWNRAYGYTF. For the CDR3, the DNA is TGTGCCAGCAGTTGGAACAGGGCTTATGGCTACACCTTC.

CDR3 nucleotide sequence: TGTGCCAGCAAGGAAACTTCGGGACAGGGTGATTCACCCCTCCACTTT. Amino acid sequence: CASKETSGQGDSPLHF. V and J are TRBV28 and TRBJ1-6; 9 bases are shared with TRBD1. CDR3 length: 16 amino acids. Germline-derived CDR1 and CDR2 are MDHEN and SYDVKM. Germline trimming cut 7 bases from V and 8 bases from J; bases unmatched to any gene: 12.

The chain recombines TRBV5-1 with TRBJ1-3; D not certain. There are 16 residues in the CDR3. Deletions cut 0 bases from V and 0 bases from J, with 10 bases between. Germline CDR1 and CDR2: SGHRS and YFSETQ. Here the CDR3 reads CASSLGQESSGNTIYF. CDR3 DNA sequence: TGCGCCAGCAGCTTGGGGCAGGAAAGCTCTGGAAACACCATATATTTT.

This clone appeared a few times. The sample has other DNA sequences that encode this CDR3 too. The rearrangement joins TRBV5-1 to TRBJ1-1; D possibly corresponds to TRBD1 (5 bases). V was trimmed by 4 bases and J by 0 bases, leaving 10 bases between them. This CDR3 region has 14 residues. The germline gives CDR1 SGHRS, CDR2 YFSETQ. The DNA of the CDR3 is TGCGCCAGCAGCCCAGAGACAGTGAACACTGAAGCTTTCTTT. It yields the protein CASSPETVNTEAFF.

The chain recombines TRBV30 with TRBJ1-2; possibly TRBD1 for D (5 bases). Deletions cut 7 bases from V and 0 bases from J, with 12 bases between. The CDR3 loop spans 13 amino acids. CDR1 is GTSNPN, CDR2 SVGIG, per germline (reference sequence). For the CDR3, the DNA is TGTGCCTTCCTCGGGGGAGCTAACTATGGCTACACCTTC. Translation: CAFLGGANYGYTF.

For the CDR3, the DNA is TGTGCCAGCAGTGGGTCCGCGACTTATGGCTACACCTTC. It translates to CASSGSATYGYTF. The chain employs TRBV28 and TRBJ1-2; D is undetermined. V gave up 5 bases and J gave up 5 bases, with 12 bases separating them. Germline V gives CDR1 MDHEN, CDR2 SYDVKM. CDR3 length: 13 residues.

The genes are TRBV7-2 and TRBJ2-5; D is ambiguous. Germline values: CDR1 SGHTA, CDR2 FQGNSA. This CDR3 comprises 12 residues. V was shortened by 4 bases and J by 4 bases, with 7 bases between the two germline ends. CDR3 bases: TGTGCCAGCAGCTCCCCTAGAGAGACCCAGTACTTC. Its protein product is CASSSPRETQYF. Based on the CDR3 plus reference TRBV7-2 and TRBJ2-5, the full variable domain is GAGVSQSPSNKVTEKGKDVELRCDPISGHTALYWYRQSLGQGLEFLIYFQGNSAPDKSGLPSDRFSAERTGGSVSTLTIQRTQQEDSAVYLCASSSPRETQYFGPGTRLLVL.

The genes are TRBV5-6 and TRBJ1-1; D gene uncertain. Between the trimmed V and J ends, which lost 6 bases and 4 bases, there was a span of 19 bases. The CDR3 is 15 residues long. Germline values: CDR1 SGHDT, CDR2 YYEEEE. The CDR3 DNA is TGTGCCAGCAACTTCCGTGTGGGGAGAACCACTGAAGCTTTCTTT. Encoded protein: CASNFRVGRTTEAFF.

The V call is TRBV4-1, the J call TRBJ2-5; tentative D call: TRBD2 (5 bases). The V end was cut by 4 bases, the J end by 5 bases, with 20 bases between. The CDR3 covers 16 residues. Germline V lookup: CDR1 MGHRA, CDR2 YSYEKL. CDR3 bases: TGCGCCAGCAGCCGGGGAGAAGGAACGCAGAGGGAGACCCAGTACTTC. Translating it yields CASSRGEGTQRETQYF.

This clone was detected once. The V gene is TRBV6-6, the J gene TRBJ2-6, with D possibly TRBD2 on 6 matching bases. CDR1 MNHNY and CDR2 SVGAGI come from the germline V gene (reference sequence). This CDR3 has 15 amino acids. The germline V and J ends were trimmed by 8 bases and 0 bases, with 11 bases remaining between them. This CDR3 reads CASVGGNSGANVLTF. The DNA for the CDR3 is TGTGCCAGCGTCGGGGGTAACTCTGGGGCCAACGTCCTGACTTTC.

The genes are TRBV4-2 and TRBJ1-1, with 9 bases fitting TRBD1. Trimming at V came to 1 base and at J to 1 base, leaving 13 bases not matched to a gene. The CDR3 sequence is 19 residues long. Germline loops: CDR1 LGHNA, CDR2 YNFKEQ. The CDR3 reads CASSQVIGTGILGNTEAFF. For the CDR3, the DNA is TGTGCCAGCAGCCAAGTTATCGGGACAGGGATTCTGGGGAACACTGAAGCTTTCTTT.

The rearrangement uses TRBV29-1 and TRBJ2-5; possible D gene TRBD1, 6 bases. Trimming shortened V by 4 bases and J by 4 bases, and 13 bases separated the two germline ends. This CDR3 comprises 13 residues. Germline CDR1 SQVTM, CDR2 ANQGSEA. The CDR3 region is CSVGAGARETQYF. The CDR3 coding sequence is TGCAGCGTTGGGGCAGGGGCGAGAGAGACCCAGTACTTC.

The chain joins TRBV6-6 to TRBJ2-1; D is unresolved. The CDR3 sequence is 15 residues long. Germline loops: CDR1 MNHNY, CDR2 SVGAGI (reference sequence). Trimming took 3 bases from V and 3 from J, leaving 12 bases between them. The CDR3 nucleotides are TGTGCCAGCAGTTATGGCGGTTCTGGCTACAATGAGCAGTTCTTC. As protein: CASSYGGSGYNEQFF.

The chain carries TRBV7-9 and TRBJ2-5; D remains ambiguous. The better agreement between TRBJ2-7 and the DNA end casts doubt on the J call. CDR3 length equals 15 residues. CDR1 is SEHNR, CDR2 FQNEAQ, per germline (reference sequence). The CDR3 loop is CASSFQSSNSYEQYF. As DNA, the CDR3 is TGTGCCAGCAGCTTTCAAAGTAGCAACTCCTACGAGCAGTACTTC.

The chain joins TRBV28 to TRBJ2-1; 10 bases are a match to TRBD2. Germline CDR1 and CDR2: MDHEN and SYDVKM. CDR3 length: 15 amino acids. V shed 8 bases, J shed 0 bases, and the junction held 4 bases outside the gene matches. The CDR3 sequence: CASLSSGSSYNEQFF. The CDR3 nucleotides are TGTGCCAGCTTATCTAGCGGGAGCTCCTACAATGAGCAGTTCTTC.